This TCR beta chain is from a study of blood T cell repertoires in COVID-19. Enrolment of Seattle patients took place during active infection, and they were followed longitudinally. With 4 bases clipped from V and 7 bases from J, the junction kept 7 bases outside the gene matches. The CDR3 extends over 16 amino acids. Germline assignment: CDR1 LNHDA and CDR2 SQIVND (reference sequence). Sequencing was performed with immunoSEQ multiplex PCR; in TCRdb, only in-frame clones are kept and a portion is missing. The sample includes about 310,000 clones, 85% to 90% of them seen just once. The rearrangement uses TRBV19 and TRBJ2-2; 12 bases map to TRBD2. The clonotype originates from a woman in her thirties with COVID-19, enrolled during active disease. Sequences were obtained from peripheral blood. CDR3 in amino acids: CASSTRLAGDGGELFF. The CDR3 bases are TGTGCCAGTAGTACCCGACTAGCGGGAGATGGCGGGGAGCTGTTTTTT.